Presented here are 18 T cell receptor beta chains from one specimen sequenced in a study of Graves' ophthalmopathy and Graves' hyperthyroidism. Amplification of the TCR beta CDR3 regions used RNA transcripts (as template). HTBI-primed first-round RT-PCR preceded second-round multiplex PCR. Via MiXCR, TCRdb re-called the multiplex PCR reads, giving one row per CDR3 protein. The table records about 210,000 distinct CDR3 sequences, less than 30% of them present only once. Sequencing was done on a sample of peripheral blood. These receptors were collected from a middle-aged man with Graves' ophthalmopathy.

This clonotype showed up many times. The CDR3 protein is CASSLEVAGGSAGELFF. Written as DNA, the CDR3 is TGTGCCAGCAGTTTAGAGGTAGCGGGAGGGAGCGCCGGGGAGCTGTTTTTT. The V gene is TRBV28, the J gene TRBJ2-2, with 11 bases fitting TRBD2. The CDR3 is made up of 17 amino acids. CDR1 and CDR2 from the germline V gene are MDHEN and SYDVKM. V shed 2 bases and J 6 bases; nucleotides not matched to a gene: 8.

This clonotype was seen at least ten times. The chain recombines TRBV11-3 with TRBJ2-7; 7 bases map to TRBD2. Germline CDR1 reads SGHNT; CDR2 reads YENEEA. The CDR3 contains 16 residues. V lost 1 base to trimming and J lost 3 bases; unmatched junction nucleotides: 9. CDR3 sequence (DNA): TGTGCCAGCAGCTTAGGGGAGGGTAATCCGTTCTACGAGCAGTACTTC. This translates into CASSLGEGNPFYEQYF.

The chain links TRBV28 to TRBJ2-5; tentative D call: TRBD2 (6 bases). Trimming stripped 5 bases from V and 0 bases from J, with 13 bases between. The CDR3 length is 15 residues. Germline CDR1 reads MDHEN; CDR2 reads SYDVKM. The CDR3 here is CASSPGTLYQETQYF. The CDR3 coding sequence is TGTGCCAGCAGTCCGGGGACTTTGTACCAAGAGACCCAGTACTTC.

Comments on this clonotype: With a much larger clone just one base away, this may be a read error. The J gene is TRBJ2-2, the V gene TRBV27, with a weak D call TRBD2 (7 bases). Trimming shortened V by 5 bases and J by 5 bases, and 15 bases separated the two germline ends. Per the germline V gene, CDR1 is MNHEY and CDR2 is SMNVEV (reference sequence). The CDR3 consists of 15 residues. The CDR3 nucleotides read TGTGCCAGCAGTCGCCTGGGAGGGGGAACCGGGGAGCTGTTTTTT. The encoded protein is CASSRLGGGTGELFF.

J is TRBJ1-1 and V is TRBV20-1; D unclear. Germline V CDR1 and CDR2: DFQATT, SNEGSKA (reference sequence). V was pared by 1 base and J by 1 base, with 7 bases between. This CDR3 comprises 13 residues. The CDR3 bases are TGCAGTGCTAGAGGGTTCGGGAACACTGAAGCTTTCTTT. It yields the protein CSARGFGNTEAFF.

The CDR3 sequence is CSARDIGPANTEAFF. The CDR3 coding sequence is TGCAGTGCTAGAGATATAGGACCCGCGAACACTGAAGCTTTCTTT. This chain connects TRBV20-1 to TRBJ1-1; no clear D. The length of the CDR3 is 15 residues. Trimming pared 0 bases from V and 1 base from J, leaving 12 bases between. Per the germline V gene, CDR1 is DFQATT and CDR2 is SNEGSKA (reference sequence).

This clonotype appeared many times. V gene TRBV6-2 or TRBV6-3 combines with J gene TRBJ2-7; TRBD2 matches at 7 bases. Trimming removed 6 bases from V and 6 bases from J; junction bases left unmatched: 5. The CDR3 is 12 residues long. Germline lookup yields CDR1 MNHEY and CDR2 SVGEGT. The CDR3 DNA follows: TGTGCCAGCAGGTCGTTAGCGGGCGAGCAGTACTTC. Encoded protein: CASRSLAGEQYF.

The CDR3 is CSARDLTEHADTEAFF. In nucleotides, the CDR3 is TGCAGTGCTAGAGATCTTACAGAACATGCGGACACTGAAGCTTTCTTT. The rearrangement uses TRBV20-1 and TRBJ1-1; no definite D call. The germline CDR1 and CDR2 sequences are DFQATT and SNEGSKA (reference sequence). Trimming stripped 0 bases from V and 3 bases from J, with 17 bases between. This CDR3 is 16 amino acids long.

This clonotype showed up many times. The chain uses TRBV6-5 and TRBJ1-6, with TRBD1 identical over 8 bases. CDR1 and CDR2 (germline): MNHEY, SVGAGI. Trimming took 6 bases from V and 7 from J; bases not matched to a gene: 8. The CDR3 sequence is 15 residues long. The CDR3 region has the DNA TGTGCCAGCAGATCCTCGGGACAGGAGAATTCACCCCTCCACTTT. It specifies CASRSSGQENSPLHF.

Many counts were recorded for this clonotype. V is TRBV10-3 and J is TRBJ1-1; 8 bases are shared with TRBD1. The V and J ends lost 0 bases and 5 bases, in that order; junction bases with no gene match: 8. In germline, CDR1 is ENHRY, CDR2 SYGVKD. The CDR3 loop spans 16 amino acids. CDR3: CAISESSRGPGTEAFF. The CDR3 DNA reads TGTGCCATCAGTGAGTCGTCCAGGGGGCCTGGGACTGAAGCTTTCTTT.

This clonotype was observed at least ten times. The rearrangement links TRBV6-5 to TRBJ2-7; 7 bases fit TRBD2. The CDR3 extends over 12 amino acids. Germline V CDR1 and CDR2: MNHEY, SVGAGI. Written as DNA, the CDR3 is TGTGCGACCGGGGCGGGGGACTACGAGCAGTACTTC. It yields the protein CATGAGDYEQYF.

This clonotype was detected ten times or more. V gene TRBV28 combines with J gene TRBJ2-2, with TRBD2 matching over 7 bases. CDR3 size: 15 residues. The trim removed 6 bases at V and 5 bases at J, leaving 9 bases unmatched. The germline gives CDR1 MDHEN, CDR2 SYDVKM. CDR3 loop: CASSTKRGRTGELFF. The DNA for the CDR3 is TGTGCCAGCAGCACTAAGCGGGGAAGAACCGGGGAGCTGTTTTTT. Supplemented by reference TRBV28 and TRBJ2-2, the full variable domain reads DVKVTQSSRYLVKRTGEKVFLECVQDMDHENMFWYRQDPGLGLRLIYFSYDVKMKEKGDIPEGYSVSREKKERFSLILESASTNQTSMYLCASSTKRGRTGELFFGEGSRLTVL.

The CDR3 sequence: CASSLAVVQGRTEAFF. The DNA of the CDR3 is TGTGCCAGCAGCTTAGCCGTGGTTCAGGGACGAACTGAAGCTTTCTTT. This chain joins TRBV7-8 and TRBJ1-1; tentative D call: TRBD1 (5 bases). The CDR3 contains 16 residues. Germline values: CDR1 SGHVS, CDR2 FQNEAQ. V was trimmed by 0 bases and J by 5 bases, leaving 16 bases between them. The complete variable domain, with remaining parts taken from reference TRBV7-8 and TRBJ1-1, reads GAGVSQSPRYKVAKRGQDVALRCDPISGHVSLFWYQQALGQGPEFLTYFQNEAQLDKSGLPSDRFFAERPEGSVSTLKIQRTQQEDSAVYLCASSLAVVQGRTEAFFGQGTRLTVV.

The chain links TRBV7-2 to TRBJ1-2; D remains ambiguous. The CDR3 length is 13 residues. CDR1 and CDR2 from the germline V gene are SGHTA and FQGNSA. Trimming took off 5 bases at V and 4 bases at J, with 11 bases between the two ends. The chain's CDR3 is CASSLFEAYGYTF. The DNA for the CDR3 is TGTGCCAGCAGCCTTTTTGAGGCCTATGGCTACACCTTC.

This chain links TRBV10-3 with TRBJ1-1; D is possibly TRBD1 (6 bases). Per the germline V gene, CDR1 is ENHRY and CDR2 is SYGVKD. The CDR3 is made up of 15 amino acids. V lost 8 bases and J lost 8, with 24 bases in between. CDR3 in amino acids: CAIFSLGGRRVEAFF. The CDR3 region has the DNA TGTGCCATCTTTTCCCTCGGGGGGCGAAGGGTAGAAGCTTTCTTT.

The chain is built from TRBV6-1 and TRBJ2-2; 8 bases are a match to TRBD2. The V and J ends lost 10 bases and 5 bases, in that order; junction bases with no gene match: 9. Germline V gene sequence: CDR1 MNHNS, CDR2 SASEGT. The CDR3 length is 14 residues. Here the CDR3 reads CATQREMRTGELFF. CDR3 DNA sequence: TGTGCCACCCAGCGGGAGATGAGAACCGGGGAGCTGTTTTTT.

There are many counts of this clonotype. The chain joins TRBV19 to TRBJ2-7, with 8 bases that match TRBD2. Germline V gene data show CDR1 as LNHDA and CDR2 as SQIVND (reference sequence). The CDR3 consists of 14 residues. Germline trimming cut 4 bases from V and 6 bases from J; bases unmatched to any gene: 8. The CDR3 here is CASSSKAGAGEQYF. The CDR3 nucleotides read TGTGCCAGTAGTAGTAAAGCGGGAGCTGGCGAGCAGTACTTC. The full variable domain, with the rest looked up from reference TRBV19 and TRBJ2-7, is DGGITQSPKYLFRKEGQNVTLSCEQNLNHDAMYWYRQDPGQGLRLIYYSQIVNDFQKGDIAEGYSVSREKKESFPLTVTSAQKNPTAFYLCASSSKAGAGEQYFGPGTRLTVT.

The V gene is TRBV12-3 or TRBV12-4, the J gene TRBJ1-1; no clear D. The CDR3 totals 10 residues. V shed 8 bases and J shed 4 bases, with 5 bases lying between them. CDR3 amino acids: CASRLTEAFF. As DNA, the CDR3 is TGTGCCAGCCGGCTCACTGAAGCTTTCTTT.